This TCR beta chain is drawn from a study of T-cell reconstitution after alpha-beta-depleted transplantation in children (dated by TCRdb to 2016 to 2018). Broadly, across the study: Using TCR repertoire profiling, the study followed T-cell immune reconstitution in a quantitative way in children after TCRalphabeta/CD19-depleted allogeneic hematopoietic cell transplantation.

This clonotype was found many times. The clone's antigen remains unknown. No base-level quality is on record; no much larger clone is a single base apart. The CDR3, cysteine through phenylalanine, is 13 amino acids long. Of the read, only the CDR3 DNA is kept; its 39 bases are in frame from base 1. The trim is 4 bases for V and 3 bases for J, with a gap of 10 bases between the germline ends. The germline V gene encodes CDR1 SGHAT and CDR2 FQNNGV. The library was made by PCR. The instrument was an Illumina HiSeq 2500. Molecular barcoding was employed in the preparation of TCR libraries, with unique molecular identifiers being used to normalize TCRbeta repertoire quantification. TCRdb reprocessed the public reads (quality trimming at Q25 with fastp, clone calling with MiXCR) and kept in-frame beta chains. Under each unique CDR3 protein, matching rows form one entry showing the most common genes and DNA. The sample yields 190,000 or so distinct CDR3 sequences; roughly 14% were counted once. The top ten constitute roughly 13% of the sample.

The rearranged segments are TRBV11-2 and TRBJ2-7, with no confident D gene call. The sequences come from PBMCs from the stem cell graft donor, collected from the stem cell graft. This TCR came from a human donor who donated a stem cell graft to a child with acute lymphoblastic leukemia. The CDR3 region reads CASSSHRLYEQYF. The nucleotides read TGTGCCAGCAGCTCCCACCGTCTCTACGAGCAGTACTTC.